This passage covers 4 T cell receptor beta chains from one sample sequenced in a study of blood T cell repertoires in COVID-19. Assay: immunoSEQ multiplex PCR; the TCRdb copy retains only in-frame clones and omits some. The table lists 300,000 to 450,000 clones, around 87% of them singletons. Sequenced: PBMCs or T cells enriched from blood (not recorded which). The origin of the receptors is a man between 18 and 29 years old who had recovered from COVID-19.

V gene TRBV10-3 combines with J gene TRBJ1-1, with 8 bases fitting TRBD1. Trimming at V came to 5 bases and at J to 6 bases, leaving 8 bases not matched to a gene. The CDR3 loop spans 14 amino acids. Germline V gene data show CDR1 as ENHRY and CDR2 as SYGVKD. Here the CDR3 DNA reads TGTGCCATCAGTCTGGACAGGGCAAGCGCTGAAGCTTTCTTT. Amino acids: CAISLDRASAEAFF.

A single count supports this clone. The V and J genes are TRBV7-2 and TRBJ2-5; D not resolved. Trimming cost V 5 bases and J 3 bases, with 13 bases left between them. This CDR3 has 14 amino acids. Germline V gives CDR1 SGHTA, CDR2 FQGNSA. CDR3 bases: TGTGCCAGCAGCGTAAACTCGGGTGAAGAGACCCAGTACTTC. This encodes CASSVNSGEETQYF. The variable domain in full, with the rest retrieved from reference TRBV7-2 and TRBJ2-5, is GAGVSQSPSNKVTEKGKDVELRCDPISGHTALYWYRQSLGQGLEFLIYFQGNSAPDKSGLPSDRFSAERTGGSVSTLTIQRTQQEDSAVYLCASSVNSGEETQYFGPGTRLLVL.

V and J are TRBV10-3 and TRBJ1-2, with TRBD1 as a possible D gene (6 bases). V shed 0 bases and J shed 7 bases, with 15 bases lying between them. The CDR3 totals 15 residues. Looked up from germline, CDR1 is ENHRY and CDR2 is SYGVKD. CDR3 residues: CAISESRTVKSGYTF. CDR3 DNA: TGTGCCATCAGTGAGTCCAGGACAGTCAAAAGTGGCTACACCTTC.

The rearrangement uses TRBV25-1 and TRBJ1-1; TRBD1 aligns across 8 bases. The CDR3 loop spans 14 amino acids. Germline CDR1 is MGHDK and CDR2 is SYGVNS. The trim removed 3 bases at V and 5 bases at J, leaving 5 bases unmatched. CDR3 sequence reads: CASSEARGLTEAFF. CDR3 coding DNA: TGTGCCAGCAGTGAGGCCAGGGGGCTGACTGAAGCTTTCTTT.